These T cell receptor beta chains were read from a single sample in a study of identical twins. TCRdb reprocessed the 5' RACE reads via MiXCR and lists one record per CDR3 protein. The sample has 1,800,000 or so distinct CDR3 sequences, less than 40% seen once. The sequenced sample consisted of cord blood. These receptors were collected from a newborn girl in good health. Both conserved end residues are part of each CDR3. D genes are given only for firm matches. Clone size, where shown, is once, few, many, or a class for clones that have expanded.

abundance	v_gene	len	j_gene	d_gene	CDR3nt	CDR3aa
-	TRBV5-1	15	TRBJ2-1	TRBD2	TGCGCCAGTCGGAGCGGGGGGACGAAGTACAATGAGCAGTTCTTC	CASRSGGTKYNEQFF
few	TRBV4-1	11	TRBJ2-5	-	TGCGCCAGCAGCCAAGAGGATGAGCAGTACTTC	CASSQEDEQYF
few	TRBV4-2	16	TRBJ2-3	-	TGTGCCAGCAGCCAAAATTTTCAATATGAGTCCAATACGCAGTATTTT	CASSQNFQYESNTQYF
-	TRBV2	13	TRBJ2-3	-	TGTGCCAGCACCTCCCGACTAACAGATACGCAGTATTTT	CASTSRLTDTQYF
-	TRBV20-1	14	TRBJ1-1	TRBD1	TGCAGTGCTAGTTTAGACAGGGTGAACACTGAAGCTTTCTTT	CSASLDRVNTEAFF
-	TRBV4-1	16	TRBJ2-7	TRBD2	TGCGCCAGCAGCCGTATTACTAGCGGGAGGACCTACGAGCAGTACTTC	CASSRITSGRTYEQYF
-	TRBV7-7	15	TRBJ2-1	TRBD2	TGTGCCAGCAGCCCAGAGCGGGGGGCGCCCTATGAGCAGTTCTTC	CASSPERGAPYEQFF
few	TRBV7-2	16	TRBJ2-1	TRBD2	TGTGCCAGCAGCTTAGCGGGACTAGTCACCTACAATGAGCAGTTCTTC	CASSLAGLVTYNEQFF
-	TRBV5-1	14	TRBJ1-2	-	TGCGCCAGCAGCTTGGCCGCCAGGAACTATGGCTACACCTTC	CASSLAARNYGYTF
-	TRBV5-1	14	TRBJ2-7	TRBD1	TGCGCCAGCAGCGCCTCACAGGGGGCCGACGAGCAGTACTTC	CASSASQGADEQYF
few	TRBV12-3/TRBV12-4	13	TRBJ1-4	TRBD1	TGTGCCAGCAGCCCACAGGGGACCGAAAAACTGTTTTTT	CASSPQGTEKLFF
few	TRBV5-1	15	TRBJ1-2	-	TGCGCCAGCAGCTTGGATCGACGCCTTAACTATGGCTACACCTTC	CASSLDRRLNYGYTF
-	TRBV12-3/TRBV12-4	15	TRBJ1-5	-	TGTGCCAGCAGTTTTGGGACAAGAAGCGATCAGCCCCAGCATTTT	CASSFGTRSDQPQHF
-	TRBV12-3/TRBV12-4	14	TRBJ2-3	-	TGTGCCAGCAGCCCAATCCCGGAGAGAGATACGCAGTATTTT	CASSPIPERDTQYF